This T cell receptor beta chain comes out of a study of T cell changes during pregnancy in multiple sclerosis (dated by TCRdb to the late 2010s). With respect to the entire study: The study examined how the T cell repertoire changed over the course of pregnancy in women with multiple sclerosis.

On this clone itself: Its antigen remains unidentified. No per-base quality is available; no much larger clone lies one base away.

Receptors were amplified or captured by the immunoSEQ multiplex PCR assay. Imported from immuneACCESS, the table was reduced by TCRdb to in-frame sequences with V and J called. These copies leave out some clones; in studies compared against another copy, an unresolved V gene accounts for under half, and the cause of the remainder is not known. Recorded for this sample are tens of thousands of clones; just over 90% of them occurred a single time. The ten largest clones add up to around 2.3% of the sample. From the cysteine through the phenylalanine, the CDR3 covers 15 amino acids. The sequence is cut down to CDR3 DNA, 45 bases in frame from base 1. CDR1 and CDR2 are read off the germline V gene as SGHRS and YFSETQ. Trimming removed 5 bases from V and 1 base from J, leaving 13 bases between the germline ends.

The rearrangement joined TRBV5-1 to TRBJ2-1, and the D gene may be TRBD2, 5 bases matching. This receptor was taken from a female donor with multiple sclerosis, enrolled in a pregnancy study. The source was peripheral blood, collected in the second trimester of pregnancy. The DNA is TGCGCCAGCAGTCCAGCGGTTGGGTCCTACAATGAGCAGTTCTTC. Its protein reads: CASSPAVGSYNEQFF.